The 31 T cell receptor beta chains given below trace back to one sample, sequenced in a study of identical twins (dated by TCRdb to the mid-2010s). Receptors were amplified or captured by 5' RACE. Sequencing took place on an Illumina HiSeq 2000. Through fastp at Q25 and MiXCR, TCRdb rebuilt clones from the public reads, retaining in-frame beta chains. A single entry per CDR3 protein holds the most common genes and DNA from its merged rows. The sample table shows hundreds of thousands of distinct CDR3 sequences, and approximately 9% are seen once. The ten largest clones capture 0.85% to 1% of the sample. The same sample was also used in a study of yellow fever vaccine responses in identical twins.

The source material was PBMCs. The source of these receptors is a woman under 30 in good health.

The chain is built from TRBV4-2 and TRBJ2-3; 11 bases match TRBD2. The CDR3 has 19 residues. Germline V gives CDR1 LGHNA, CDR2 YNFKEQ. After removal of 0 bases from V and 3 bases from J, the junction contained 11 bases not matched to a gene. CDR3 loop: CASSQDYGLSGGVTDTQYF. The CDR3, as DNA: TGTGCCAGCAGCCAAGACTATGGGCTTAGCGGGGGGGTTACAGATACGCAGTATTTT.

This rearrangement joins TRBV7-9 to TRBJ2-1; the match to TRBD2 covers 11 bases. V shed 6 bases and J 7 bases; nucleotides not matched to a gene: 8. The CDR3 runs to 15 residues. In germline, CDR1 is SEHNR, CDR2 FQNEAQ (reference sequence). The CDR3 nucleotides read TGTGCCAGCAGTCCGCTAGCGGGAGGAGGGAATGAGCAGTTCTTC. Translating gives CASSPLAGGGNEQFF.

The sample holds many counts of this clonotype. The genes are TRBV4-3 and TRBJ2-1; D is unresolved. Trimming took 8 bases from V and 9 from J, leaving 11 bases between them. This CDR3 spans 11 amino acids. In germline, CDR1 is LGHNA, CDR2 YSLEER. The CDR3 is CASSLMGEQFF. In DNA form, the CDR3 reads TGCGCCAGCTCCCTGATGGGTGAGCAGTTCTTC.

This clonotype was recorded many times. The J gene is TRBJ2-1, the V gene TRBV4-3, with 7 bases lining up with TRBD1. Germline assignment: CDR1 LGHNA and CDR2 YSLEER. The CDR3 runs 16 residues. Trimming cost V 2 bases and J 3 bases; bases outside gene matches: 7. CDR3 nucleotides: TGCGCCAGCAGCCAATGGGGGACAGTAGGCTACAATGAGCAGTTCTTC. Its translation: CASSQWGTVGYNEQFF.

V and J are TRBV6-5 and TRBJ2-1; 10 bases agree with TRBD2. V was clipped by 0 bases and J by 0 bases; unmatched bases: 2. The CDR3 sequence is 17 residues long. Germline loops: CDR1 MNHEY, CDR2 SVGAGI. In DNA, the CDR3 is TGTGCCAGCAGTTACTCACCTAGCGGGAGCTCCTACAATGAGCAGTTCTTC. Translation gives CASSYSPSGSSYNEQFF.

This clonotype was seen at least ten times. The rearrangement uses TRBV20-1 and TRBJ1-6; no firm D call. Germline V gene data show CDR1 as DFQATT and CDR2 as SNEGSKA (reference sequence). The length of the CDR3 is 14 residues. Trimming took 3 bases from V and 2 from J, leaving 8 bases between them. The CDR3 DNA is TGCAGTGCTAGCGCCAGCACCTATAATTCACCCCTCCACTTT. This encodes CSASASTYNSPLHF.

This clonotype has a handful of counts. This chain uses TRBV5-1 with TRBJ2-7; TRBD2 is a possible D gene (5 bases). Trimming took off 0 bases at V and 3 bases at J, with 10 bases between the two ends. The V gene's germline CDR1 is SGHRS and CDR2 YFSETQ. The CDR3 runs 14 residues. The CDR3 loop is CASSLEVGVYEQYF. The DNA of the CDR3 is TGCGCCAGCAGCTTGGAGGTGGGAGTCTACGAGCAGTACTTC.

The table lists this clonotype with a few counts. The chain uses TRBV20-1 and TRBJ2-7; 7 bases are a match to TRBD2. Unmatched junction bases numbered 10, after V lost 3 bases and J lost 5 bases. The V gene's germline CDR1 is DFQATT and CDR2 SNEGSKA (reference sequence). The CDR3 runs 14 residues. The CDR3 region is CSASRGAGAHEQYF. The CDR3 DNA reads TGCAGTGCTAGCCGTGGGGCGGGAGCCCACGAGCAGTACTTC.

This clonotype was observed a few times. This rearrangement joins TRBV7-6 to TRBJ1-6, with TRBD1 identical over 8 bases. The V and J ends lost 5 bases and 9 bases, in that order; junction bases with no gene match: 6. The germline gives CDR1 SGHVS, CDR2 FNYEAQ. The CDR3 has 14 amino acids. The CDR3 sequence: CASSLQGATSPLHF. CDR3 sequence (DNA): TGTGCCAGCAGCCTCCAGGGGGCTACTTCACCCCTCCACTTT.

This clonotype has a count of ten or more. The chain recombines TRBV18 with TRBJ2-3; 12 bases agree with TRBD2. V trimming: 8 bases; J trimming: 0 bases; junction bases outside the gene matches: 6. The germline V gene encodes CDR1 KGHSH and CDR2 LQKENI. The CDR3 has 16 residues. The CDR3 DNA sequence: TGTGCCAGCAGCCCCGGGACTAGCGGGAGCACAGATACGCAGTATTTT. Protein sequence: CASSPGTSGSTDTQYF.

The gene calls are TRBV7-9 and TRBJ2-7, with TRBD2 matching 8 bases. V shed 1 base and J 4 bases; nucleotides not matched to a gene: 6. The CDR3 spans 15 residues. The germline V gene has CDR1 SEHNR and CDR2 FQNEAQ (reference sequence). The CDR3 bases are TGTGCCAGCAGCTTAGTCGGGAGGGCAACGTACGAGCAGTACTTC. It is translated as CASSLVGRATYEQYF.

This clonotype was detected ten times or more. The chain's CDR3 is CSANTRTVSANVLTF. The CDR3 region has the DNA TGCAGTGCTAACACTCGGACGGTATCGGCCAACGTCCTGACTTTC. The genes are TRBV20-1 and TRBJ2-6; D is unresolved. CDR1 is DFQATT and CDR2 is SNEGSKA in the germline V gene (reference sequence). CDR3 length equals 15 residues. Trimming took 4 bases from V and 6 from J, leaving 16 bases between them.

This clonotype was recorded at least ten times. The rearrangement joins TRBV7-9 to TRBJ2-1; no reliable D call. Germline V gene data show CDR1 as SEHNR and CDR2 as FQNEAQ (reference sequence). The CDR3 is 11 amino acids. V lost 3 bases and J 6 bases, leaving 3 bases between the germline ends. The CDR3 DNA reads TGTGCCAGCAGCTTCCCCAATGAGCAGTTCTTC. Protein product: CASSFPNEQFF.

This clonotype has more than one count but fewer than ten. CDR3 loop: CASSPSGTTLVNEQFF. The DNA for the CDR3 is TGTGCCAGCAGCCCGTCCGGGACTACCCTTGTCAATGAGCAGTTCTTC. This sequence joins TRBV3-1 and TRBJ2-1; 7 nucleotides line up with TRBD2. The CDR3 is 16 amino acids. The ends lost 4 bases at V and 6 bases at J; junction bases unmatched: 12. Germline V CDR1 and CDR2: LGHDT, YNNKEL (reference sequence).

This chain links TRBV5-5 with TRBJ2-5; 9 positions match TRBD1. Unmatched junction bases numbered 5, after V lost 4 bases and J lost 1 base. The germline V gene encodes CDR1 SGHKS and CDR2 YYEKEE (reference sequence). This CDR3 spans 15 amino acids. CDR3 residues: CASSGGTGSQETQYF. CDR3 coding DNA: TGTGCCAGCAGCGGCGGGACAGGGTCCCAAGAGACCCAGTACTTC.

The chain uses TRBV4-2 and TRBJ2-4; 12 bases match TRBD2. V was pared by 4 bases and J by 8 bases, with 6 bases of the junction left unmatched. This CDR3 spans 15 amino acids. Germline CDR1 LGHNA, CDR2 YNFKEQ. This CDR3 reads CASSRSLAGGYIQYF. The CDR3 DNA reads TGTGCCAGCAGCCGATCGCTAGCGGGGGGGTACATTCAGTACTTC.

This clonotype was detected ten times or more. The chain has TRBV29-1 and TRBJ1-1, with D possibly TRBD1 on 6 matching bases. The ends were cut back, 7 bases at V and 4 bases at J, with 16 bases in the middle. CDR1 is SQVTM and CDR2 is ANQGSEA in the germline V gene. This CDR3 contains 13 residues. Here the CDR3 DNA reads TGCAGCGGCCGAACAGGGTCTGGCACTGAAGCTTTCTTT. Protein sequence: CSGRTGSGTEAFF. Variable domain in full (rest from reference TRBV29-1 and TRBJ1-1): SAVISQKPSRDICQRGTSLTIQCQVDSQVTMMFWYRQQPGQSLTLIATANQGSEATYESGFVIDKFPISRPNLTFSTLTVSNMSPEDSSIYLCSGRTGSGTEAFFGQGTRLTVV.

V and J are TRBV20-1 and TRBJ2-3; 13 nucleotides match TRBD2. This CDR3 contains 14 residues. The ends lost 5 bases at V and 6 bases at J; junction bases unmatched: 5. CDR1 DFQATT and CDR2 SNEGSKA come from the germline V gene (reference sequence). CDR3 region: CSALTSGGRDTQYF. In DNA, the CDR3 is TGCAGTGCTCTGACTAGCGGGGGGCGGGATACGCAGTATTTT.

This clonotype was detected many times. This CDR3 reads CASSPPGQGDTGELFF. CDR3 DNA sequence: TGTGCCAGCAGTCCCCCGGGACAGGGGGACACCGGGGAGCTGTTTTTT. The chain recombines TRBV12-3 or TRBV12-4 with TRBJ2-2; TRBD1 aligns across 11 bases. The V and J ends lost 5 bases and 3 bases, in that order; junction bases with no gene match: 5. The CDR3 covers 16 residues.

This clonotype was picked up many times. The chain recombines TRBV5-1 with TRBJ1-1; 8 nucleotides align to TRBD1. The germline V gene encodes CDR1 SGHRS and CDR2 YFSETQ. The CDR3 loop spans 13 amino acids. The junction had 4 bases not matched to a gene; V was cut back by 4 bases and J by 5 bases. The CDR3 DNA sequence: TGCGCCAGCAGCCCGCGGACAGGGACTGAAGCTTTCTTT. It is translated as CASSPRTGTEAFF. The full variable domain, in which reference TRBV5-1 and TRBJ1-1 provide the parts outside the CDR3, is KAGVTQTPRYLIKTRGQQVTLSCSPISGHRSVSWYQQTPGQGLQFLFEYFSETQRNKGNFPGRFSGRQFSNSRSEMNVSTLELGDSALYLCASSPRTGTEAFFGQGTRLTVV.

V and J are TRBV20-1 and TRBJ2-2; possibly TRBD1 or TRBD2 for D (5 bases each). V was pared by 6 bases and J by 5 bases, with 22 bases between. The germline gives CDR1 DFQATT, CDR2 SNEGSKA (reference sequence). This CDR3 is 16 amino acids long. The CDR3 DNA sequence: TGCAGTGCACCCCCAGTGGGGCTAGCTAGGACCGGGGAGCTGTTTTTT. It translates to CSAPPVGLARTGELFF.

The CDR3, as DNA: TGCAGCGCTACCGGGACAGGCTATGGCTACACCTTC. Protein sequence: CSATGTGYGYTF. The gene calls are TRBV29-1 and TRBJ1-2; 8 nucleotides agree with TRBD1. The germline V gene encodes CDR1 SQVTM and CDR2 ANQGSEA. V shed 7 bases, J shed 4 bases, and the junction held 5 bases outside the gene matches. CDR3 length: 12 residues.

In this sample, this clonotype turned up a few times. CDR3 in DNA: TGTGCCAGCAGCTTAGCGGCGGGGAAGGAAAAACTGTTTTTT. Translation: CASSLAAGKEKLFF. The genes are TRBV7-2 and TRBJ1-4; D call uncertain. The ends were cut back, 0 bases at V and 8 bases at J, with 10 bases in the middle. Germline V gene lookup returns CDR1 SGHTA and CDR2 FQGNSA. The CDR3 covers 14 residues.

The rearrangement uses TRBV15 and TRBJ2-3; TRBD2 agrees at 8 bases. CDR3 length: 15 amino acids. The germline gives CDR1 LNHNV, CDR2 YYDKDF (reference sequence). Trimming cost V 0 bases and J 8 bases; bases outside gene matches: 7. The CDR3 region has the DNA TGTGCCACCAGCAGAGATGAGCGGGAGTTCGGTACGCAGTATTTT. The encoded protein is CATSRDEREFGTQYF.

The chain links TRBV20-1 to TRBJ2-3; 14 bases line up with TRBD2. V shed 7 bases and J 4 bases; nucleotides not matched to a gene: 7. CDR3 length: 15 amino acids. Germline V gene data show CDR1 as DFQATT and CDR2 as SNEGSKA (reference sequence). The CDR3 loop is CSEIGTSGRSDTQYF. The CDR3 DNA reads TGCAGTGAGATCGGGACTAGCGGGAGATCAGATACGCAGTATTTT.

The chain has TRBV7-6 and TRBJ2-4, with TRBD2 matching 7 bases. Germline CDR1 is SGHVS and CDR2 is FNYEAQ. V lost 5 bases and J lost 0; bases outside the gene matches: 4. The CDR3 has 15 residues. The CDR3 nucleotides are TGTGCCAGCAGCCCTAGCGGAATAGCCAAAAACATTCAGTACTTC. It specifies CASSPSGIAKNIQYF.

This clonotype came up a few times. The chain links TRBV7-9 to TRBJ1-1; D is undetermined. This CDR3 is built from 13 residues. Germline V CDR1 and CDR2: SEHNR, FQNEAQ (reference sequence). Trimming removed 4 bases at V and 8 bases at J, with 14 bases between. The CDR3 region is CASSSSQTLEAFF. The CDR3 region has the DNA TGTGCCAGCAGCTCATCCCAGACACTAGAAGCTTTCTTT.

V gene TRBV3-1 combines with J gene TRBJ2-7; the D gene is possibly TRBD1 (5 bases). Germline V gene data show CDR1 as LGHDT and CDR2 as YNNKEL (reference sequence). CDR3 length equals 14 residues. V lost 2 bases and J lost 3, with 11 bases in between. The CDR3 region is CASSQLAGNYEQYF. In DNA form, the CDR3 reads TGTGCCAGCAGCCAATTGGCAGGGAACTACGAGCAGTACTTC.

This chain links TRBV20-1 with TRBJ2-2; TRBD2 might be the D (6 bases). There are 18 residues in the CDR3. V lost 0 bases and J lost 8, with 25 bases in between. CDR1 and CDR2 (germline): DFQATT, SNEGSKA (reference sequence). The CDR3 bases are TGCAGTGCTAGAGAACCATCGGGACTGAGCACGGTTGGGGGGGAGCTGTTTTTT. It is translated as CSAREPSGLSTVGGELFF.

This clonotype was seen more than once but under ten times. The CDR3 DNA follows: TGTGCCAGCAGTTTACCCCCCGAGTCCCTAGCCAAAAACATTCAGTACTTC. Residues: CASSLPPESLAKNIQYF. The rearrangement links TRBV28 to TRBJ2-4; D not certain. V lost 2 bases to trimming and J lost 0 bases, with 14 bases between them. The germline gives CDR1 MDHEN, CDR2 SYDVKM. The CDR3 is made up of 17 amino acids. The full variable domain, completed using reference TRBV28 and TRBJ2-4, is DVKVTQSSRYLVKRTGEKVFLECVQDMDHENMFWYRQDPGLGLRLIYFSYDVKMKEKGDIPEGYSVSREKKERFSLILESASTNQTSMYLCASSLPPESLAKNIQYFGAGTRLSVL.

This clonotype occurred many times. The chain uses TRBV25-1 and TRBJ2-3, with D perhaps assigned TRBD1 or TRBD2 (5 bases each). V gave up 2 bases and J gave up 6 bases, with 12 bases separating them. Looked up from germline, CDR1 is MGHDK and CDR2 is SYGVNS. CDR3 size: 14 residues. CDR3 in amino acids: CASSERQGGDTQYF. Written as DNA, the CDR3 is TGTGCCAGCAGTGAAAGGCAGGGCGGGGATACGCAGTATTTT.